This T cell receptor (beta chain) came from a study of blood T cell repertoires in COVID-19. Across the study: PBMCs, B-cell-depleted T cells, or T cells provided the cDNA or gDNA that made up the material.

The V end lost 1 base, the J end lost 8 bases, and 5 bases lay between the germline ends. The CDR3 extends over 11 amino acids. Germline CDR1 LGHDT, CDR2 YNNKEL (reference sequence). TCRdb keeps only in-frame clones here, not all; method: immunoSEQ multiplex PCR. Among approximately 440,000 clones listed, roughly 87% were seen once. Allocation to cohorts depended on clinical history reported by the participants. The sample was PBMCs or T cells enriched from blood (not recorded which). The TCR originated in a man aged 18 to 35 who had recovered from COVID-19. The chain uses TRBV3-1 (or the pseudogene TRBV3-2) and TRBJ1-1; D not resolved. The CDR3 sequence is CASSQGREAFF. CDR3 sequence (DNA): TGTGCCAGCAGCCAAGGGAGGGAAGCTTTCTTT.